Sequencing of this TCR beta chain was carried out in a study of identical twins. This CDR3 is 13 amino acids long. In germline, CDR1 is SGHTA, CDR2 FQGNSA. V was shortened by 6 bases and J by 6 bases, with 13 bases between the two germline ends. This clonotype showed up just a few times. TCRdb reprocessed the 5' RACE reads via MiXCR and lists one record per CDR3 protein. The sample records 690,000 or so distinct CDR3 sequences, 8.5% to 9.5% being singletons. The sample was also linked to a second study, of yellow fever vaccine responses in identical twins.

This receptor was identified in a woman younger than 35 in good health. Sequencing was done on a sample of PBMCs. The V call is TRBV7-2, the J call TRBJ2-3; possible D gene TRBD2, 6 bases. CDR3 nucleotides: TGTGCCAGCAGATTGGGGCTAGCGGATACGCAGTATTTT. Translated: CASRLGLADTQYF.